This T cell receptor (beta chain) was sequenced in a study of OX40 agonist ivuxolimab in advanced cancers. The wider study: Dosing consisted of intravenous ivuxolimab at 0.01 to 10 mg/kg every 2 weeks. People in dose escalation had one of these cancers: hepatocellular carcinoma, melanoma, renal cell or head and neck cancer. Cohort: approximately 79% men, mean age about 60, aged roughly 23 to 90. Findings and caveats of the study: Clonal expansion was seen in CD4+ and CD8+ blood T cells by week 6 at 0.1 to 3.0 mg/kg.

The table came from immunoSEQ multiplex PCR; TCRdb's copy has only in-frame clones and leaves some out. The sample contains around 100,000 clones, roughly nine tenths of which appear only once. Concerning this clone itself: Its target is not known.

The CDR3 contains 13 residues. V lost 5 bases and J 7 bases, leaving 12 bases between the germline ends. CDR1 MNHNS and CDR2 SASEGT come from the germline V gene. This chain connects TRBV6-1 to TRBJ2-1; D possibly corresponds to TRBD1 (6 bases). The sequencing here drew on CD4+ or CD8+ T cells sorted from blood, taken in a trial of the OX40 agonist ivuxolimab. This TCR derives from an adult with an advanced solid tumor such as melanoma, head and neck, liver or kidney cancer. CDR3 DNA sequence: TGTGCCAGCAGTCTAACAGGGTTGAATGAGCAGTTCTTC. It is translated as CASSLTGLNEQFF.